One and the same sample provided the 20 T cell receptor beta chains below, sequenced in a study of persistence of HIV-infected CD4 T cells. Cells were stimulated with CMV-infected fibroblast lysates at 10 ug/mL. CD40L/CD69 double-negative CD45RO-high memory CD4+ T cells were collected. The libraries were made with immunoSEQ version 4 in survey mode. Assay used: immunoSEQ multiplex PCR; TCRdb lists only in-frame clones, some missing. The sample lists 45,000 to 55,000 clones; more than 70% were seen once. Their target antigens are unknown. Specimen: CD4+ T cells sorted from PBMCs after approximately 20-hour stimulation, collected from a patient who received antiretroviral therapy. The receptors stem from an adult man with HIV who was CMV-seropositive.

Written as DNA, the CDR3 is TGTGCCAGCAGTTTAGAGAATTCACCCCTCCACTTT. This codes for CASSLENSPLHF. V and J are TRBV12-3 or TRBV12-4 and TRBJ1-6; the D is unclear. The CDR3 length is 12 residues. With 1 base removed from V and 7 bases from J, the gap between germline ends came to 2 bases.

The chain couples TRBV3-1 (or the pseudogene TRBV3-2) to TRBJ1-2; maybe TRBD1 (6 bases). Trimming left V 3 bases short and J 5 bases short, with 7 bases between. Germline CDR1 and CDR2: LGHDT and YNNKEL (reference sequence). CDR3 size: 12 residues. The CDR3 sequence: CASSQRGYGYTF. The CDR3 region has the DNA TGTGCCAGCAGCCAGAGGGGGTATGGCTACACCTTC.

This clone has just a few counts. The chain recombines TRBV2 with TRBJ1-3; tentative D call: TRBD1 (5 bases). Germline CDR1 SNHLY, CDR2 FYNNEI. Trimming removed 6 bases from V and 4 bases from J, with 13 bases in between. The CDR3 sequence is 14 residues long. The CDR3 nucleotides read TGTGCCAGCAGCACGGACACCATCGGAAACACCATATATTTT. This sequence encodes CASSTDTIGNTIYF.

The gene calls are TRBV6-5 and TRBJ2-2; 12 bases are a match to TRBD1. The CDR3 loop spans 14 amino acids. V was clipped by 7 bases and J by 7 bases; unmatched bases: 4. Germline V gives CDR1 MNHEY, CDR2 SVGAGI. DNA for the CDR3: TGTGCCAGCAAGGGACAGGGGGCCGTCGGGGAGCTGTTTTTT. Translated: CASKGQGAVGELFF.

This chain uses TRBV6-1 with TRBJ2-5; D is ambiguous. Germline CDR1 is MNHNS and CDR2 is SASEGT. V was trimmed by 3 bases and J by 4 bases, leaving 15 bases between them. The CDR3 is 15 amino acids. CDR3 nucleotide sequence: TGTGCCAGCAGTGAGGTTCCTAGGTCTGGAGAGACCCAGTACTTC. Translation gives CASSEVPRSGETQYF.

The chain employs TRBV5-1 and TRBJ1-1; 8 bases align to TRBD1. The trim removed 4 bases at V and 3 bases at J, leaving 2 bases unmatched. Germline V gene data show CDR1 as SGHRS and CDR2 as YFSETQ. The CDR3 contains 13 residues. For the CDR3, the DNA is TGCGCCAGCAGCCTGACAGGGGACACTGAAGCTTTCTTT. Translating it yields CASSLTGDTEAFF.

The gene calls are TRBV3-1 (or the pseudogene TRBV3-2) and TRBJ1-4; D may be TRBD1 (5 bases). Trimming cost V 1 base and J 7 bases, with 13 bases left between them. This CDR3 contains 15 residues. In germline, CDR1 is LGHDT, CDR2 YNNKEL (reference sequence). The CDR3 protein is CASSQARQGGEKLFF. In DNA, the CDR3 is TGTGCCAGCAGCCAAGCACGGCAGGGAGGTGAAAAACTGTTTTTT.

This chain links TRBV2 with TRBJ1-4, with no clear D. The CDR3 runs to 13 residues. CDR1 and CDR2 from the germline V gene are SNHLY and FYNNEI. The V end lost 6 bases, the J end lost 7 bases, and 12 bases lay between the germline ends. The CDR3 spells CASRRGLAEKLFF. The CDR3 bases are TGTGCCAGCAGGAGAGGCCTGGCTGAAAAACTGTTTTTT. Variable domain in full (rest from reference TRBV2 and TRBJ1-4): EPEVTQTPSHQVTQMGQEVILRCVPISNHLYFYWYRQILGQKVEFLVSFYNNEISEKSEIFDDQFSVERPDGSNFTLKIRSTKLEDSAMYFCASRRGLAEKLFFGSGTQLSVL.

The chain uses TRBV3-1 (or the pseudogene TRBV3-2) and TRBJ1-2; D is unclear. Per germline, CDR1 LGHDT and CDR2 YNNKEL (reference sequence). V gave up 6 bases and J gave up 7 bases, with 18 bases separating them. The CDR3 runs 14 residues. The CDR3 sequence is CASRFTLRYPGYTF. Here the CDR3 DNA reads TGTGCCAGCAGATTTACGCTCCGTTATCCTGGCTACACCTTC.

V is TRBV2 and J is TRBJ1-6; D is ambiguous. The CDR3 runs 17 residues. Germline V gene data show CDR1 as SNHLY and CDR2 as FYNNEI. V was shortened by 3 bases and J by 7 bases, with 19 bases between the two germline ends. The CDR3 loop is CASSELGPLGANSPLHF. In DNA, the CDR3 is TGTGCCAGCAGTGAGCTTGGCCCCCTTGGCGCCAATTCACCCCTCCACTTT.

The CDR3 DNA sequence: TGCGCCAGCAGACGGGGGGACAGATCCTCCTACGAGCAGTACTTC. Translated: CASRRGDRSSYEQYF. The rearrangement links TRBV4-1 to TRBJ2-7; D is possibly TRBD1 or TRBD2 (7 bases each). Between the trimmed V and J ends, which lost 6 bases and 0 bases, there was a span of 15 bases. CDR3 size: 15 residues. Germline-derived CDR1 and CDR2 are MGHRA and YSYEKL.

A word on this clone: Other DNA variants within this sample encode the same CDR3. This sequence joins TRBV3-1 (or the pseudogene TRBV3-2) and TRBJ2-7; D is ambiguous. The CDR3 is made up of 11 amino acids. Trimming took 1 base from V and 6 from J, leaving 4 bases between them. CDR1 is LGHDT and CDR2 is YNNKEL in the germline V gene (reference sequence). CDR3 nucleotides: TGTGCCAGCAGCCAAGTCGGCGAGCAGTACTTC. This sequence encodes CASSQVGEQYF.

This sequence joins TRBV27 and TRBJ2-7; D might be TRBD1 or TRBD2, each matching 6 bases. CDR1 and CDR2 from the germline V gene are MNHEY and SMNVEV (reference sequence). V lost 4 bases to trimming and J lost 2 bases, with 15 bases between them. The CDR3 runs to 15 residues. The CDR3 reads CASSWGATAAYEQYF. The CDR3 DNA sequence: TGTGCCAGCAGTTGGGGGGCTACGGCTGCCTACGAGCAGTACTTC.

This clone has just a few counts. The gene calls are TRBV7-3 and TRBJ2-2; TRBD1 matches 8 bases. This CDR3 spans 16 amino acids. Germline CDR1 reads SGHTA; CDR2 reads FQGTGA. Trimming removed 0 bases from V and 4 bases from J; junction bases left unmatched: 4. CDR3 sequence (DNA): TGTGCCAGCAGCTTAACTGGCAGGGGGCCCACCGGGGAGCTGTTTTTT. Translated: CASSLTGRGPTGELFF.

V is TRBV5-1 and J is TRBJ2-7; perhaps D is TRBD1 or TRBD2 (5 bases each). The CDR3 runs to 14 residues. With 4 bases removed from V and 2 bases from J, the gap between germline ends came to 13 bases. Germline values: CDR1 SGHRS, CDR2 YFSETQ. In nucleotides, the CDR3 is TGCGCCAGCAGCCCCACTACGGGGCCCTACGAGCAGTACTTC. It translates to CASSPTTGPYEQYF.

The rearrangement uses TRBV2 and TRBJ1-3, with 7 bases identical to TRBD1. Trimming cost V 6 bases and J 0 bases; bases outside gene matches: 5. The CDR3 is 15 amino acids. The V gene's germline CDR1 is SNHLY and CDR2 FYNNEI. This CDR3 reads CASRTGVFSGNTIYF. As DNA, the CDR3 is TGTGCCAGCAGAACAGGGGTCTTCTCTGGAAACACCATATATTTT. Using reference TRBV2 and TRBJ1-3 for the parts outside the CDR3, the full variable domain is EPEVTQTPSHQVTQMGQEVILRCVPISNHLYFYWYRQILGQKVEFLVSFYNNEISEKSEIFDDQFSVERPDGSNFTLKIRSTKLEDSAMYFCASRTGVFSGNTIYFGEGSWLTVV.

This sequence joins TRBV10-3 and TRBJ1-4, with a tentative D call TRBD1 (5 bases). Trimming removed 5 bases at V and 1 base at J, with 8 bases between. The CDR3 is made up of 14 amino acids. Germline V gene sequence: CDR1 ENHRY, CDR2 SYGVKD. The CDR3 reads CAISLGGTNEKLFF. CDR3 in DNA: TGTGCCATCAGTTTGGGGGGAACTAATGAAAAACTGTTTTTT.

This chain links TRBV9 with TRBJ1-4; the D gene is possibly TRBD1 (5 bases). This CDR3 comprises 14 residues. Germline CDR1 SGDLS, CDR2 YYNGEE. V was trimmed by 4 bases and J by 8 bases, leaving 15 bases between them. This CDR3 reads CASSSGDRDEKLFF. The CDR3 nucleotides are TGTGCCAGCAGCTCCGGGGACCGAGACGAAAAACTGTTTTTT.

V and J are TRBV28 and TRBJ1-2; 8 bases are a match to TRBD1. Unmatched junction bases numbered 3, after V lost 3 bases and J lost 6 bases. The CDR3 spans 13 residues. The germline V gene encodes CDR1 MDHEN and CDR2 SYDVKM. The CDR3 reads CASSLSGQDGYTF. The CDR3 DNA follows: TGTGCCAGCAGTTTGTCGGGACAGGATGGCTACACCTTC.

This rearrangement joins TRBV19 to TRBJ1-1; D perhaps matches TRBD1 (5 bases). This CDR3 comprises 17 residues. From germline, CDR1 is LNHDA and CDR2 SQIVND (reference sequence). V was shortened by 5 bases and J by 1 base, with 20 bases between the two germline ends. CDR3 protein: CASSPDRDGGWNTEAFF. The CDR3 region has the DNA TGTGCCAGTAGTCCGGACCGGGACGGCGGATGGAACACTGAAGCTTTCTTT.